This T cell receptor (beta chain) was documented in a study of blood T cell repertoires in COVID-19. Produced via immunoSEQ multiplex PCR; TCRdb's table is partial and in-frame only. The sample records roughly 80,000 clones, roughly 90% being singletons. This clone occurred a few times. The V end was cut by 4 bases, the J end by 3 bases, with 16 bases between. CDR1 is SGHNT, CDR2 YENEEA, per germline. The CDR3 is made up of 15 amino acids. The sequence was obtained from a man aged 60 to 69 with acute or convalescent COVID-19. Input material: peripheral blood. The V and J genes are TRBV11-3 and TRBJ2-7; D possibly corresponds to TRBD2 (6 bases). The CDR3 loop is CASSSTWDSLYEQYF. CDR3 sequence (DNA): TGTGCCAGCAGCTCAACTTGGGACTCACTCTACGAGCAGTACTTC. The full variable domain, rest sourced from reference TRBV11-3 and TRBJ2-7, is EAGVVQSPRYKIIEKKQPVAFWCNPISGHNTLYWYLQNLGQGPELLIRYENEEAVDDSQLPKDRFSAERLKGVDSTLKIQPAELGDSAVYLCASSSTWDSLYEQYFGPGTRLTVT.